Detailed here is one T cell receptor (beta chain). Its antigen is not identified. The CDR3 runs to 14 residues. The source of the sample is a study of cytomegalovirus exposure and HLA in healthy donors. Study observations and caveats: Diagnosis of cytomegalovirus status made by the classifier reportedly showed high specificity and sensitivity. Certain sequence variants were highly shared and formed a cluster, and this cluster was likely a sequencing artifact. Researchers reported in a later analysis that a missense DCLRE1C variant was tied to TCR beta V- and J-gene trimming.

PCR was performed using 60 Vbeta and 13 Jbeta primers. TCRdb keeps only in-frame clones here, not all; method: immunoSEQ multiplex PCR. The sample has 150,000 to 200,000 clones, about 86% seen once; the top ten hold about 2.1%. The sequence was obtained from a woman under 30 in good health and CMV-seronegative. This chain joins TRBV21-1 and TRBJ2-7; the table's D call, TRBD1, was not checked against the DNA. TRBV21-1 counts as a pseudogene. Material: PBMCs. The CDR3 reads CASRIRTGRYEQYF. In DNA form, the CDR3 reads TGTGCCAGCAGAATACGGACAGGAAGATACGAGCAGTACTTC.